One and the same sample provided the 15 T cell receptor beta chains below, sequenced in a study of T cells in Graves' hyperthyroidism and ophthalmopathy. Researchers amplified the TCR beta CDR3 regions from RNA transcripts. The HTBI primer set drove a first-round RT-PCR of the TCR CDR3. TCRdb recomputed calls from the multiplex PCR reads with MiXCR, one row per CDR3 protein. The sample includes 490,000 or so distinct CDR3 sequences, approximately 48% seen only once; the top ten take around two fifths. The source material was peripheral blood or thyroid tissue (not recorded which). These receptors were collected from an adult woman with Graves' disease, either hyperthyroidism or ophthalmopathy (not recorded which).

This clonotype was counted ten times or more. The genes are TRBV20-1 and TRBJ1-1, with D hard to call. V was cut by 6 bases and J by 7 bases, with 21 bases left in between. CDR3 length: 14 amino acids. Germline assignment: CDR1 DFQATT and CDR2 SNEGSKA (reference sequence). DNA of the CDR3: TGCAGTGCGACCCTCGGTTCAGGTTCTATTGAAGCTTTCTTT. It specifies CSATLGSGSIEAFF.

This clonotype showed up just a few times. The V and J genes are TRBV7-6 and TRBJ2-7; D is perhaps TRBD1 (6 bases). Germline V gene data show CDR1 as SGHVS and CDR2 as FNYEAQ. The CDR3 sequence is 14 residues long. V lost 5 bases to trimming and J lost 2 bases, with 13 bases between them. The CDR3 sequence is CASSPDRHPYEQYF. The CDR3 DNA is TGTGCCAGCAGCCCGGACAGACATCCCTACGAGCAGTACTTC. Filled out from reference TRBV7-6 and TRBJ2-7, the complete variable domain reads GAGVSQSPRYKVTKRGQDVALRCDPISGHVSLYWYRQALGQGPEFLTYFNYEAQQDKSGLPNDRFSAERPEGSISTLTIQRTEQRDSAMYRCASSPDRHPYEQYFGPGTRLTVT.

At least ten counts were recorded for this clonotype. The chain is built from TRBV7-8 and TRBJ1-5; no clear D. CDR1 and CDR2 (germline): SGHVS, FQNEAQ. The germline V and J ends were trimmed by 2 bases and 4 bases, with 6 bases remaining between them. The CDR3 spans 13 residues. The CDR3 DNA reads as TGTGCCAGCAGCTTAATGGCGAATCAGCCCCAGCATTTT. Its translation: CASSLMANQPQHF.

The genes are TRBV20-1 and TRBJ2-3, with 7 bases identical to TRBD1. CDR3 length equals 14 residues. The J segment lost 4 bases and the V segment lost 6 bases, leaving 10 bases of the junction unmatched. Germline V lookup: CDR1 DFQATT, CDR2 SNEGSKA (reference sequence). Here the CDR3 DNA reads TGCAGTGCCTTGCTTCGGACAGGTTCAGATACGCAGTATTTT. Translation: CSALLRTGSDTQYF.

This clonotype was observed a handful of times. This chain joins TRBV7-9 and TRBJ2-7; unclear D gene. CDR1 SEHNR and CDR2 FQNEAQ come from the germline V gene (reference sequence). Deletions cut 5 bases from V and 1 base from J, with 12 bases between. The CDR3 extends over 14 amino acids. The chain's CDR3 is CASSTVSGSYEQYF. The DNA for the CDR3 is TGTGCCAGCAGCACCGTTTCGGGTTCCTACGAGCAGTACTTC.

The chain links TRBV29-1 to TRBJ2-5, with unresolved D. The V and J ends lost 4 bases and 2 bases respectively, with 8 bases between them. The germline V gene has CDR1 SQVTM and CDR2 ANQGSEA. This CDR3 has 12 residues. Here the CDR3 DNA reads TGCAGCGTTGCTATGGGGCAAGAGACCCAGTACTTC. Its protein is CSVAMGQETQYF.

The chain links TRBV9 to TRBJ1-2, with D maybe TRBD1 (5 bases). V dropped 0 bases and J dropped 6 bases, with 18 bases sitting between them. The germline CDR1 and CDR2 sequences are SGDLS and YYNGEE. CDR3 length: 16 residues. The CDR3 region is CASSVVKGSGYHGYTF. Written as DNA, the CDR3 is TGTGCCAGCAGCGTAGTTAAGGGGTCCGGGTACCATGGCTACACCTTC. Based on the CDR3 plus reference TRBV9 and TRBJ1-2, the full variable domain is DSGVTQTPKHLITATGQRVTLRCSPRSGDLSVYWYQQSLDQGLQFLIQYYNGEERAKGNILERFSAQQFPDLHSELNLSSLELGDSALYFCASSVVKGSGYHGYTFGSGTRLTVV.

The chain has TRBV11-2 and TRBJ2-2; D not certain. The CDR3 sequence is 14 residues long. Germline V gene data show CDR1 as SGHAT and CDR2 as FQNNGV. V lost 5 bases to trimming and J lost 5 bases, with 12 bases between them. This CDR3 is CASSHSIRTGELFF. CDR3 coding DNA: TGTGCCAGCAGCCACAGTATCAGGACCGGGGAGCTGTTTTTT.

The rearrangement uses TRBV12-3 or TRBV12-4 and TRBJ2-7; D call uncertain. Trimming pared 6 bases from V and 3 bases from J, leaving 15 bases between. The CDR3 runs to 14 residues. The CDR3 coding sequence is TGTGCCAGCAGCGCCGTATCAGGACGCTACGAGCAGTACTTC. Amino acid sequence: CASSAVSGRYEQYF.

This clonotype was recorded at least ten times. The chain recombines TRBV2 with TRBJ1-3; D is possibly TRBD1 (6 bases). Germline lookup yields CDR1 SNHLY and CDR2 FYNNEI. Trimming took 6 bases from V and 4 from J, leaving 13 bases between them. The CDR3 spans 14 residues. This chain's CDR3 is CASRNTGSGNTIYF. The CDR3 nucleotides are TGTGCCAGCAGGAACACAGGGTCCGGAAACACCATATATTTT.

The chain links TRBV19 to TRBJ2-7; 8 bases map to TRBD1. V lost 5 bases and J lost 6; bases outside the gene matches: 6. The CDR3 contains 13 residues. Germline CDR1 LNHDA, CDR2 SQIVND (reference sequence). The CDR3 loop reads CASSFNRGVEQYF. The CDR3, as DNA: TGTGCCAGTAGTTTCAACAGGGGGGTCGAGCAGTACTTC.

As regards this clonotype: Lacking the conserved final phenylalanine or tryptophan, this CDR3 likely reflects a read error. The DNA is omitted, as the CDR3 cannot be located on it reliably, and the CDR3 follows TCRdb's listing. The J gene is TRBJ1-4, the V gene TRBV7-9; TRBD1 is taken as the D call from the table, unchecked against the DNA. Germline V lookup: CDR1 SEHNR, CDR2 FQNEAQ (reference sequence). The CDR3 length equals 9 residues, ends included. This CDR3 reads CASSQDRLY.

The chain employs TRBV10-3 and TRBJ2-2, with unresolved D. The CDR3 covers 17 residues. Germline V gives CDR1 ENHRY, CDR2 SYGVKD. V lost 0 bases and J lost 3, with 14 bases in between. The CDR3 bases are TGTGCCATCAGTGAGTCCAAGGGAATGCACGACACCGGGGAGCTGTTTTTT. Translating gives CAISESKGMHDTGELFF.

The chain combines TRBV5-1 with TRBJ2-7, with 10 bases lining up with TRBD1. The CDR3 contains 15 residues. Losses at the gene ends were 7 bases for V and 0 bases for J; bases not matched to a gene: 7. Germline V gives CDR1 SGHRS, CDR2 YFSETQ. CDR3 sequence: CASGNRDRGSYEQYF. The CDR3 DNA reads TGCGCCAGCGGCAACCGGGACAGGGGCTCCTACGAGCAGTACTTC.

V usage is TRBV11-2 and J usage is TRBJ2-5; tentatively, D is TRBD1 or TRBD2 (6 bases each). Germline assignment: CDR1 SGHAT and CDR2 FQNNGV. V was cut by 2 bases and J by 3 bases, with 19 bases left in between. The CDR3 is 17 residues long. For the CDR3, the DNA is TGTGCCAGCAGCTTATTTCTGACGGGGGCAGGAGAAGAGACCCAGTACTTC. Its translation is CASSLFLTGAGEETQYF.